The 5 T cell receptor beta chains given below trace back to one sample, sequenced in a study of blood T cell repertoires in COVID-19. Assay: immunoSEQ multiplex PCR; the TCRdb copy retains only in-frame clones and omits some. The table shows about 160,000 clones, with roughly 80% occurring only once. The sample was peripheral blood. The receptors shown here come from a man aged 18 to 29 with active or convalescent COVID-19.

The chain couples TRBV2 to TRBJ2-1, with D perhaps TRBD2 (5 bases). The V end lost 4 bases, the J end lost 4 bases, and 17 bases lay between the germline ends. This CDR3 has 16 amino acids. The germline CDR1 and CDR2 sequences are SNHLY and FYNNEI. The CDR3 region has the DNA TGTGCCAGCAGTGCCCGAGCTGGCGGGTCGTACAATGAGCAGTTCTTC. Protein: CASSARAGGSYNEQFF. Using reference TRBV2 and TRBJ2-1 for the parts outside the CDR3, the full variable domain is EPEVTQTPSHQVTQMGQEVILRCVPISNHLYFYWYRQILGQKVEFLVSFYNNEISEKSEIFDDQFSVERPDGSNFTLKIRSTKLEDSAMYFCASSARAGGSYNEQFFGPGTRLTVL.

This chain connects TRBV15 to TRBJ2-7; the match to TRBD2 covers 10 bases. From germline, CDR1 is LNHNV and CDR2 YYDKDF (reference sequence). This CDR3 has 15 residues. V was clipped by 4 bases and J by 3 bases; unmatched bases: 6. The CDR3 loop is CATSTGLADNYEQYF. For the CDR3, the DNA is TGTGCCACCAGCACCGGACTAGCGGACAACTACGAGCAGTACTTC.

This clone was observed once. This sequence joins TRBV7-2 and TRBJ1-4; TRBD1 agrees at 8 bases. The CDR3 extends over 15 amino acids. Germline CDR1 SGHTA, CDR2 FQGNSA. V gave up 3 bases and J gave up 8 bases; unmatched junction bases: 8. The CDR3 nucleotides are TGTGCCAGCAGCTTTTCTCCAGGGGGCCGGGAAAAACTGTTTTTT. Amino acids: CASSFSPGGREKLFF. Filled out from reference TRBV7-2 and TRBJ1-4, the complete variable domain reads GAGVSQSPSNKVTEKGKDVELRCDPISGHTALYWYRQSLGQGLEFLIYFQGNSAPDKSGLPSDRFSAERTGGSVSTLTIQRTQQEDSAVYLCASSFSPGGREKLFFGSGTQLSVL.

This clone occurred once. The chain joins TRBV13 to TRBJ2-5, with 10 positions matching TRBD1. CDR1 and CDR2 (germline): PRHDT, FYEKMQ (reference sequence). Losses at the gene ends were 2 bases for V and 6 bases for J; bases not matched to a gene: 6. The CDR3 has 15 residues. The CDR3 DNA sequence: TGTGCCAGCAGCTTAAGGGACAGGGGAGGAAAGACCCAGTACTTC. It translates to CASSLRDRGGKTQYF.

This chain connects TRBV6-5 to TRBJ2-1, with a possible D match to TRBD1 (6 bases). CDR3 length equals 14 residues. Per the germline V gene, CDR1 is MNHEY and CDR2 is SVGAGI. V was cut by 7 bases and J by 3 bases, with 13 bases left in between. The DNA for the CDR3 is TGTGCCAGCAACCTACAGGGTAGCTACAATGAGCAGTTCTTC. Translation: CASNLQGSYNEQFF.